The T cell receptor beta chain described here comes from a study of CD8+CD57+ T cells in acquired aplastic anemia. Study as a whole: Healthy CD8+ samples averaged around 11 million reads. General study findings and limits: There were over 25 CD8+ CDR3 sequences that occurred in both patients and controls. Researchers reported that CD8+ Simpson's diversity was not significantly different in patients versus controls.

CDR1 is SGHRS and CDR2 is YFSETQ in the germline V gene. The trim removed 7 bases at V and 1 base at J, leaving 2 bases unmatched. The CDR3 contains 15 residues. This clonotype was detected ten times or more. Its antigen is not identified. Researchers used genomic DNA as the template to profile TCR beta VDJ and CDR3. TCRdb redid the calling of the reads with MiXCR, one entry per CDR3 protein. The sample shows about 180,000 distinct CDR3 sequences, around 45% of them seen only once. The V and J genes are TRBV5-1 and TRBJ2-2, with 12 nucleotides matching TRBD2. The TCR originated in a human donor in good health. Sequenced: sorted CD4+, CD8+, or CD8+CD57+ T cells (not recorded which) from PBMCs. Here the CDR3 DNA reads TGCGCCAGCCGGGGACTAGCGGGGAACACCGGGGAGCTGTTTTTT. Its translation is CASRGLAGNTGELFF.